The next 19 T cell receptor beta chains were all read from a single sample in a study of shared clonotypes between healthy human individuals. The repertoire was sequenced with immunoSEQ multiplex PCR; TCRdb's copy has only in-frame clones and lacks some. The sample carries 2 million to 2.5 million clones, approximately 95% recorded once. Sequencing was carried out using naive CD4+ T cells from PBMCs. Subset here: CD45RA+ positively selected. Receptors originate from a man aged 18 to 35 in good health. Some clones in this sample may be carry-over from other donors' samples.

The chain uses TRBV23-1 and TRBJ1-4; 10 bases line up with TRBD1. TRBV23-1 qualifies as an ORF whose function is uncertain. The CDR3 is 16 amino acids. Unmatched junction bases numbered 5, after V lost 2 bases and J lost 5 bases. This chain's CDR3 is CASSQPPGQGNEKLFF. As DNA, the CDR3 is TGCGCCAGCAGTCAACCCCCGGGACAGGGGAATGAAAAACTGTTTTTT.

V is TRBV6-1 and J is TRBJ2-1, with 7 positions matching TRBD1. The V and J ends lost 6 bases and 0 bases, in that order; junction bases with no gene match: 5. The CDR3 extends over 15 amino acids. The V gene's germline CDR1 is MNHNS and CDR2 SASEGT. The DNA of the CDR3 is TGTGCCAGCAGCGGACAGGCCAGCTCCTACAATGAGCAGTTCTTC. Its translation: CASSGQASSYNEQFF.

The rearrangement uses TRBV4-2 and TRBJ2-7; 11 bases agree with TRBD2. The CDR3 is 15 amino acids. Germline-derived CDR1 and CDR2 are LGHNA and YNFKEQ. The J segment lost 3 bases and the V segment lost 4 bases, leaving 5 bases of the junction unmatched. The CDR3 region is CASSLTGLAVYEQYF. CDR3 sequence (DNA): TGTGCCAGCAGCCTAACGGGACTAGCGGTCTACGAGCAGTACTTC.

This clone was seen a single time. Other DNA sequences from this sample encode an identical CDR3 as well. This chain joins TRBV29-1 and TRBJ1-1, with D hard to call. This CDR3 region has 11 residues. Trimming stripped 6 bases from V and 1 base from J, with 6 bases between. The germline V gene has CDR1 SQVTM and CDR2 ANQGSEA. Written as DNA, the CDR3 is TGCAGCGTGGCGCCGAACACTGAAGCTTTCTTT. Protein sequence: CSVAPNTEAFF.

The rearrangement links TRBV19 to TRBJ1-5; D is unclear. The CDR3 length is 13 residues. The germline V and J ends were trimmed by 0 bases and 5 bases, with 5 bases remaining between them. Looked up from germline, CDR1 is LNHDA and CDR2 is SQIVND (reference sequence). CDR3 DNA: TGTGCCAGTAGTATAGAGGCAGATCAGCCCCAGCATTTT. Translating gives CASSIEADQPQHF.

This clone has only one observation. The CDR3 DNA is TGTGCCAGCAGTTCTCCGGGACAGGGTGGATACACTGAAGCTTTCTTT. This translates into CASSSPGQGGYTEAFF. The chain recombines TRBV27 with TRBJ1-1, with TRBD1 matching over 9 bases. The germline V gene has CDR1 MNHEY and CDR2 SMNVEV (reference sequence). This CDR3 spans 16 amino acids. V lost 4 bases to trimming and J lost 3 bases; unmatched junction nucleotides: 9.

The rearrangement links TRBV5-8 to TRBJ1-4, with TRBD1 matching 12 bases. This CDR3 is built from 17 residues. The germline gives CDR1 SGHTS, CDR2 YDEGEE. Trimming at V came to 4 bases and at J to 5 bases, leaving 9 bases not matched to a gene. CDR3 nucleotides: TGTGCCAGCAGCAGGGGGACAGGGGGCGCCCAGAATGAAAAACTGTTTTTT. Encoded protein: CASSRGTGGAQNEKLFF.

CDR3 region: CSVEDLWDRGGYTF. As DNA, the CDR3 is TGCAGCGTTGAAGATCTTTGGGACAGGGGTGGCTACACCTTC. The genes are TRBV29-1 and TRBJ1-2; 10 positions match TRBD1. There are 14 residues in the CDR3. Germline V gene data show CDR1 as SQVTM and CDR2 as ANQGSEA. With V trimmed by 0 bases and J by 7 bases, 5 bases remained unmatched.

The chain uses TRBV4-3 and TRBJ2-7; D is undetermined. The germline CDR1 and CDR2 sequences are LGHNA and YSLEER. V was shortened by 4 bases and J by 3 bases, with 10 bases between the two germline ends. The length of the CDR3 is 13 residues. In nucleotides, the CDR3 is TGCGCCAGCAGCCTCGAAAGCGACTACGAGCAGTACTTC. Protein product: CASSLESDYEQYF.

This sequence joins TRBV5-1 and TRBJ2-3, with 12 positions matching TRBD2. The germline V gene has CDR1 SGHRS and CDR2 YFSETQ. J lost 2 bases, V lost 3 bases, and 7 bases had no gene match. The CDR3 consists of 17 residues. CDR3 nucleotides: TGCGCCAGCAGCTACCCCGGGACTAGCGGGTTCACAGATACGCAGTATTTT. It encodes CASSYPGTSGFTDTQYF.

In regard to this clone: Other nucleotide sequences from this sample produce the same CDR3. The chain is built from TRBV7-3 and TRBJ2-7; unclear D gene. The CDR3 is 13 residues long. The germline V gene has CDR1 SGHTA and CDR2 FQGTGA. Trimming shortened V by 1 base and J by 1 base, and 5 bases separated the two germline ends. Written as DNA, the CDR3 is TGTGCCAGCAGCTTAAGTTCGTCCTACGAGCAGTACTTC. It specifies CASSLSSSYEQYF. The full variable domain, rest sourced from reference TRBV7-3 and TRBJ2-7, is GAGVSQTPSNKVTEKGKYVELRCDPISGHTALYWYRQSLGQGPEFLIYFQGTGAADDSGLPNDRFFAVRPEGSVSTLKIQRTERGDSAVYLCASSLSSSYEQYFGPGTRLTVT.

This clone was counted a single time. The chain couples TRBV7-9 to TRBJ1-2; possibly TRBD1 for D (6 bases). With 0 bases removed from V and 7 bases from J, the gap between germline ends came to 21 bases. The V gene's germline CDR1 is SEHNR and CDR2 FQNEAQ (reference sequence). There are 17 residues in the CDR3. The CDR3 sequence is CASSLAAGQLRGVGYTF. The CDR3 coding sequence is TGTGCCAGCAGCTTAGCGGCAGGACAGCTCCGAGGGGTTGGCTACACCTTC.

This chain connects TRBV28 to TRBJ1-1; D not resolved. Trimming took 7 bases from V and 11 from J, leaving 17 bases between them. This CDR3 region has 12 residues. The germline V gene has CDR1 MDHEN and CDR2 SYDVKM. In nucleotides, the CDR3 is TGTGCCAGCATCCCCCGAGGGAATTCCGCTTTCTTT. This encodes CASIPRGNSAFF.

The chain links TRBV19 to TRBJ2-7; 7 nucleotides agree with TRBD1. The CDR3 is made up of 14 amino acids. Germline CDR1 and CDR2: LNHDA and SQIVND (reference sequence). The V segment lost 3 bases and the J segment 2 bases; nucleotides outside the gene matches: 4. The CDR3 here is CASSITQGTYEQYF. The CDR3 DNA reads TGTGCCAGTAGTATCACACAGGGGACCTACGAGCAGTACTTC.

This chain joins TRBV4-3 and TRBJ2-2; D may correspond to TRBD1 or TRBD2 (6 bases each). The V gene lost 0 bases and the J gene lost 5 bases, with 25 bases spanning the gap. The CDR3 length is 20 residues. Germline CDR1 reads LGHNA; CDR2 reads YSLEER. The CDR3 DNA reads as TGCGCCAGCAGCCAAGATTCAGGGACACGGACTGACGGAGGGACCGGGGAGCTGTTTTTT. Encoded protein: CASSQDSGTRTDGGTGELFF.

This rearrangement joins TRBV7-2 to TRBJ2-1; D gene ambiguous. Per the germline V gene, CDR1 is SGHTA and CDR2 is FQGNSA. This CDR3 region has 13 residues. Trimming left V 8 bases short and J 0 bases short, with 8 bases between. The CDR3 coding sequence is TGTGCCAGCTGGCTCAGCTCCTACAATGAGCAGTTCTTC. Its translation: CASWLSSYNEQFF. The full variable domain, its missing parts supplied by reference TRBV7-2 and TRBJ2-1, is GAGVSQSPSNKVTEKGKDVELRCDPISGHTALYWYRQSLGQGLEFLIYFQGNSAPDKSGLPSDRFSAERTGGSVSTLTIQRTQQEDSAVYLCASWLSSYNEQFFGPGTRLTVL.

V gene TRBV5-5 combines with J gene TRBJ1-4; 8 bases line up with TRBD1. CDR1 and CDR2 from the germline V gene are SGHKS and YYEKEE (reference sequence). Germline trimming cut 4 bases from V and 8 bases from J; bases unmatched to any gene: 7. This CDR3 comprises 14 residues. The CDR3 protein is CASSLYGQGEKLFF. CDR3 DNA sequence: TGTGCCAGCAGCCTCTATGGACAGGGAGAAAAACTGTTTTTT.

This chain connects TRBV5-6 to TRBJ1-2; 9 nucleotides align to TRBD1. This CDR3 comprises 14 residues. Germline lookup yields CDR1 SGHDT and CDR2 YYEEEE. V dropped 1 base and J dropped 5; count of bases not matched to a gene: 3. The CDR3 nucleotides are TGTGCCAGCAGCTTGATCGGGACAGGGTATGGCTACACCTTC. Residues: CASSLIGTGYGYTF.

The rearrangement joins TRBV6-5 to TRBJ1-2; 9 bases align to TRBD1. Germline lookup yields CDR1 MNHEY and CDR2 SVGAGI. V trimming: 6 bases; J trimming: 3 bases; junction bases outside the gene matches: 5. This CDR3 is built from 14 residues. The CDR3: CASRTGQGDYGYTF. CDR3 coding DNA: TGTGCCAGCAGGACGGGACAGGGCGACTATGGCTACACCTTC.